The clone carrying this T cell receptor (beta chain) was seen a handful of times. Its matching antigen is unknown. PBMCs, at least 6 million per sample, were isolated. Losses at the gene ends were 4 bases for V and 11 bases for J; bases not matched to a gene: 15. CDR1 and CDR2 (germline): SGHRS, YFSETQ. This CDR3 is 15 amino acids long. This sample stems from a study of blood T cells in healthy people across ages. A second PCR, run for roughly 7 to 12 cycles, used a sample-barcoded 5' primer plus a J-beta primer mix. MiXCR, run by TCRdb on the 5' RACE reads, gives a single entry per CDR3 protein. The data hold about 590,000 distinct CDR3 sequences, with roughly 30% observed a single time. Study-wide results and caveats: The unsorted PBMCs prevented any conclusive comparison of naive versus antigen-experienced cells. Per million T cells, TCR beta diversity dropped roughly linearly as age increased. The CMV status of each donor remained undetermined, and this could have confounded shifts in expanded clonotypes.

The J gene is TRBJ2-5, the V gene TRBV5-1, with 9 bases fitting TRBD2. This TCR derives from a woman over 75 in good health. The sample taken for sequencing was blood. CDR3 nucleotides: TGCGCCAGCAGCACCGGGACTAGCAGCTACAATGAGCAGTACTTC. Residues: CASSTGTSSYNEQYF.